Below are 8 T cell receptor beta chains sequenced from a single sample in a study of shared clonotypes between healthy human individuals. Profiled with immunoSEQ multiplex PCR; TCRdb holds only in-frame clones, not every one. Of 450,000 to 500,000 clones in the sample, 81% were seen once. The sequenced sample consisted of PBMCs. The receptor source for this set is a woman in her 40s in good health. Some clones in this sample may be carry-over from other donors' samples.

The chain recombines TRBV27 with TRBJ2-7; TRBD2 matches at 10 bases. The germline gives CDR1 MNHEY, CDR2 SMNVEV (reference sequence). Trimming at V came to 6 bases and at J to 3 bases, leaving 14 bases not matched to a gene. This CDR3 has 17 residues. Here the CDR3 DNA reads TGTGCCAGCAGACCAAGCGGGAGGGTCGGAAAAAACTACGAGCAGTACTTC. Translated: CASRPSGRVGKNYEQYF.

The rearrangement uses TRBV28 and TRBJ2-7; the match to TRBD2 covers 9 bases. Per the germline V gene, CDR1 is MDHEN and CDR2 is SYDVKM. The CDR3 covers 16 residues. Trimming took 5 bases from V and 0 from J; bases not matched to a gene: 8. CDR3 in amino acids: CASSPSLAGLSYEQYF. The DNA for the CDR3 is TGTGCCAGCAGTCCATCTCTAGCGGGACTCTCCTACGAGCAGTACTTC.

Points on this clone: This likely reflects a read error, since a far larger clone is one base away. Here the CDR3 reads CACSWRQGGNGYTF. In DNA form, the CDR3 reads TGTGCCTGCAGCTGGAGACAGGGTGGGAATGGCTACACCTTC. J is TRBJ1-2 and V is TRBV7-2; TRBD1 aligns across 7 bases. This CDR3 is built from 14 residues. Germline assignment: CDR1 SGHTA and CDR2 FQGNSA.

A remark on this clone: It is likely a read error: a sequence one base away is far more abundant. This sample includes further DNA sequences coding for the same CDR3. The genes are TRBV7-9 and TRBJ2-5; D is unclear. CDR3 length: 12 amino acids. Germline V gene lookup returns CDR1 SEHNR and CDR2 FQNEAQ (reference sequence). V was cut by 0 bases and J by 5 bases, with 4 bases left in between. The CDR3 DNA reads as TGTGCCAGCAGCTTAGCGATTGAGACCCAGTACTTC. Translation gives CASSLAIETQYF.

This clone came up many times. The V call is TRBV6-1, the J call TRBJ2-7; TRBD1 matches 8 bases. Germline CDR1 and CDR2: MNHNS and SASEGT. This CDR3 contains 14 residues. Trimming at V came to 4 bases and at J to 4 bases, leaving 6 bases not matched to a gene. The CDR3 region is CASSAGQGLYEQYF. CDR3 DNA sequence: TGTGCCAGCAGTGCCGGACAGGGATTATACGAGCAGTACTTC.

The chain recombines TRBV19 with TRBJ1-1; TRBD1 might be the D (6 bases). The V gene's germline CDR1 is LNHDA and CDR2 SQIVND (reference sequence). The CDR3 totals 15 residues. The V end lost 6 bases, the J end lost 2 bases, and 16 bases lay between the germline ends. The CDR3 spells CASSPRTAVNTEAFF. In nucleotides, the CDR3 is TGTGCCAGTAGCCCCCGGACAGCGGTAAACACTGAAGCTTTCTTT.

The CDR3 nucleotides are TGTGCCATCAGTGAGTCCCGGGGGCAGGCGGCTGGAAACACCATATATTTT. Protein sequence: CAISESRGQAAGNTIYF. The V gene is TRBV10-3, the J gene TRBJ1-3, with a weak D call TRBD1 (6 bases). Trimming took 0 bases from V and 2 from J, leaving 14 bases between them. The germline V gene encodes CDR1 ENHRY and CDR2 SYGVKD. The CDR3 consists of 17 residues.

This clone was picked up a small number of times. CDR3 sequence reads: CASSTRTGVGEKLFF. In DNA form, the CDR3 reads TGTGCCAGCAGCACGAGGACAGGGGTTGGGGAAAAACTGTTTTTT. The chain has TRBV9 and TRBJ1-4; 9 positions agree with TRBD1. The CDR3 has 15 residues. Germline V gene data show CDR1 as SGDLS and CDR2 as YYNGEE. V gave up 4 bases and J gave up 8 bases; unmatched junction bases: 9.